A few counts support the clone carrying this T cell receptor (beta chain). These data come from a study of beta chain features in type 1 diabetes. Sequencing targeted expressed TCRB transcripts, as all isolated RNA had been reverse transcribed. Generated by immunoSEQ multiplex PCR, the TCRdb table keeps only in-frame clones and is missing some. This sample has just over 450,000 clones; about 29% occur once, and the top ten carry around 0.065%. The CDR3 is 13 amino acids. Trimming took 3 bases from V and 3 from J; bases not matched to a gene: 4. Germline V lookup: CDR1 GTSNPN, CDR2 SVGIG (reference sequence).

Sequencing was carried out using naive CD4+ T cells from blood. The genes are TRBV30 and TRBJ1-1, with 7 bases aligning to TRBD1. The clonotype was recovered from a man in his late teens or twenties in good health. The chain's CDR3 is CAWRRGTDTEAFF. DNA for the CDR3: TGTGCCTGGAGACGAGGGACAGACACTGAAGCTTTCTTT.